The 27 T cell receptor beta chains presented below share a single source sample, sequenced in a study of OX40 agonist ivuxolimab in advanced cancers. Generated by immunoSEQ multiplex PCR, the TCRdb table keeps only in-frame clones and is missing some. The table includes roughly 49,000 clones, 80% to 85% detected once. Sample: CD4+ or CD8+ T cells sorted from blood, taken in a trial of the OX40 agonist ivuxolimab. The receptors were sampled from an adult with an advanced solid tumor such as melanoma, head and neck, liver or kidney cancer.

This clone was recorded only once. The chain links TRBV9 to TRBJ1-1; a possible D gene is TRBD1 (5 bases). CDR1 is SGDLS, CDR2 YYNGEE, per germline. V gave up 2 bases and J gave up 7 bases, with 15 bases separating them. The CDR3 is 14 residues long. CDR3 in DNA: TGTGCCAGCAGCGTCGGGGCTGGGGTGGGTGAAGCTTTCTTT. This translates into CASSVGAGVGEAFF.

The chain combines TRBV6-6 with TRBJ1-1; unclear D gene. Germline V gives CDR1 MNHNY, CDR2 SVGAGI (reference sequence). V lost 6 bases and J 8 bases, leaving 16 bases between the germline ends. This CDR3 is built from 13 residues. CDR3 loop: CASSNLLHLEAFF. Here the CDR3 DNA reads TGTGCCAGCAGCAATCTACTCCATTTAGAAGCTTTCTTT.

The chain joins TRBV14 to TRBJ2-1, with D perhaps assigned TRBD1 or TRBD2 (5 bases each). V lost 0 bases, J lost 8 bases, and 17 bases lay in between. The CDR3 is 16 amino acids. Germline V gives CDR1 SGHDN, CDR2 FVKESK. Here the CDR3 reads CASSQDVGVRNDEQFF. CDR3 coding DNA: TGTGCCAGCAGCCAAGATGTGGGGGTCAGGAATGATGAGCAGTTCTTC.

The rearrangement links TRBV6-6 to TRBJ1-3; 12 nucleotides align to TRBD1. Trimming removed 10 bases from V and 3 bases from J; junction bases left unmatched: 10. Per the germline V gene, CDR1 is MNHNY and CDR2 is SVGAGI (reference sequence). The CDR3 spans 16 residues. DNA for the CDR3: TGTGCCACCCTGGGACAGGGGGCGCGACTTGGAAACACCATATATTTT. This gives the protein CATLGQGARLGNTIYF.

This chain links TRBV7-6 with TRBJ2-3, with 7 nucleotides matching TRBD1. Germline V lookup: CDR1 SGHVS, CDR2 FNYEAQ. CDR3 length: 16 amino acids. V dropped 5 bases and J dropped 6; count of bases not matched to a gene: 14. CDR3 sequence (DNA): TGTGCCAGCAGCCCTACCGGGCAGGGGGTCTGGGATACGCAGTATTTT. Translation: CASSPTGQGVWDTQYF. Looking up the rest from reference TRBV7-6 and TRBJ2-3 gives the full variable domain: GAGVSQSPRYKVTKRGQDVALRCDPISGHVSLYWYRQALGQGPEFLTYFNYEAQQDKSGLPNDRFSAERPEGSISTLTIQRTEQRDSAMYRCASSPTGQGVWDTQYFGPGTRLTVL.

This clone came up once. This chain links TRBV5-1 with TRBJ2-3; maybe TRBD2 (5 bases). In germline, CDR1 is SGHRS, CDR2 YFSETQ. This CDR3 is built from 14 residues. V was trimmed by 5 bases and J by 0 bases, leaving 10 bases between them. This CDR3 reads CASRDGGSTDTQYF. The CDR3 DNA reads TGCGCCAGCAGGGACGGCGGGAGCACAGATACGCAGTATTTT. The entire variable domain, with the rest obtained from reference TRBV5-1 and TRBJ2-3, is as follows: KAGVTQTPRYLIKTRGQQVTLSCSPISGHRSVSWYQQTPGQGLQFLFEYFSETQRNKGNFPGRFSGRQFSNSRSEMNVSTLELGDSALYLCASRDGGSTDTQYFGPGTRLTVL.

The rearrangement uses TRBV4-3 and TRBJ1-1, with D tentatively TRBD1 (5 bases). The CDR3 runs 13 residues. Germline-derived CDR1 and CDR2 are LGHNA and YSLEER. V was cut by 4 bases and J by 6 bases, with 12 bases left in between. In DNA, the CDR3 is TGCGCCAGCAGCCCCACACAGGAGGCTGAAGCTTTCTTT. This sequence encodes CASSPTQEAEAFF.

The CDR3 region is CASSHTSGGSVEQFF. CDR3 bases: TGTGCCAGCAGTCACACTAGCGGGGGGTCGGTTGAGCAGTTCTTC. The chain couples TRBV6-5 to TRBJ2-1; 12 bases are a match to TRBD2. The germline gives CDR1 MNHEY, CDR2 SVGAGI. V trimming: 5 bases; J trimming: 9 bases; junction bases outside the gene matches: 8. This CDR3 spans 15 amino acids.

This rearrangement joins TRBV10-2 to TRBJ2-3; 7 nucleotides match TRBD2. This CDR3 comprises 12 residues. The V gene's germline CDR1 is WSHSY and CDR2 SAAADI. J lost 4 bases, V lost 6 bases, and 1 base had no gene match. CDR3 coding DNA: TGCGCCAGCAGGGGGGGGTCAGATACGCAGTATTTT. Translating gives CASRGGSDTQYF.

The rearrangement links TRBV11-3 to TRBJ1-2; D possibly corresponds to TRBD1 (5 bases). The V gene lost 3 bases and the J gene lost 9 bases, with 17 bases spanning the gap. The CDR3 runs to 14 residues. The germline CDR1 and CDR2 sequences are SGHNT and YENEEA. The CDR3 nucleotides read TGTGCCAGCAGCTTTGGGCCGGGGCAGGGAAGCTACACCTTC. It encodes CASSFGPGQGSYTF.

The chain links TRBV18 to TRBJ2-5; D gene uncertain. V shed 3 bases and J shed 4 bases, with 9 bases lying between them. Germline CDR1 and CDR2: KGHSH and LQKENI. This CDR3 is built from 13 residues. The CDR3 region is CASSPVAGETQYF. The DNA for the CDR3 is TGTGCCAGCTCACCGGTTGCCGGAGAGACCCAGTACTTC.

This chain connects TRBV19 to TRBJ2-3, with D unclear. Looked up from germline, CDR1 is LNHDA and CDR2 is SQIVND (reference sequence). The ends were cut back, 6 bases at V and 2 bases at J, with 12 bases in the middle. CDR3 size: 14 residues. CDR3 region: CASRSLMYTDTQYF. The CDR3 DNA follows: TGTGCCAGTAGATCTCTCATGTACACAGATACGCAGTATTTT.

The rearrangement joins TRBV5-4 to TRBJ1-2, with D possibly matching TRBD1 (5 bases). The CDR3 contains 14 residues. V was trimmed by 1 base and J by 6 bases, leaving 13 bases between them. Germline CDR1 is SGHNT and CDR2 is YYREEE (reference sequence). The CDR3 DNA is TGTGCCAGCAGCTTGTCTCAGGGATGGGATGGCTACACCTTC. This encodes CASSLSQGWDGYTF.

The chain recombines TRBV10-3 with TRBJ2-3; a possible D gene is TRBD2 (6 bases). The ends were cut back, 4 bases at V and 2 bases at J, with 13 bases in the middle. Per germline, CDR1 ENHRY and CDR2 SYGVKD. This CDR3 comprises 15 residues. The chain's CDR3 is CAISGNSGPTDTQYF. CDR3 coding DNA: TGTGCCATCAGTGGAAATAGCGGACCCACAGATACGCAGTATTTT.

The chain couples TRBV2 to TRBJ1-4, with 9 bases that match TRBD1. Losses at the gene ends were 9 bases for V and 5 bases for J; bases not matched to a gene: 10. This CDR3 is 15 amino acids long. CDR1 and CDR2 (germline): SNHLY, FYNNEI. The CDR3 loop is CASKTRGQGNEKLFF. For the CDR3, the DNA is TGTGCCAGTAAGACTCGGGGACAGGGAAATGAAAAACTGTTTTTT.

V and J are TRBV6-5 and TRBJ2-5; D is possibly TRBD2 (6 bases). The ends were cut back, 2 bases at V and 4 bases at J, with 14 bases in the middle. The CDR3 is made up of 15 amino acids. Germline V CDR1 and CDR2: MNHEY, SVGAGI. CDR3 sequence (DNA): TGTGCCAGCAGTTACGTTGGAGGGAAGGTAGAGACCCAGTACTTC. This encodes CASSYVGGKVETQYF.

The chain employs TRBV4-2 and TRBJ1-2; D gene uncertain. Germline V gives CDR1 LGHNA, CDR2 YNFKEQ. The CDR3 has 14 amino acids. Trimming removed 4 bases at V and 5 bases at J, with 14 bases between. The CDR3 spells CASSPPSGRYGYTF. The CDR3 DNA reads TGTGCCAGCAGCCCTCCATCGGGTCGTTATGGCTACACCTTC.

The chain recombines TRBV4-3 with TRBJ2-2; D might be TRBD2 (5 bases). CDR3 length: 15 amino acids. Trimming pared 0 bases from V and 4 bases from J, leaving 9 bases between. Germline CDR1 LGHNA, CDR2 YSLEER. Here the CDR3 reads CASSQDLLGTGELFF. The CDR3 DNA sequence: TGCGCCAGCAGCCAAGATTTACTAGGCACCGGGGAGCTGTTTTTT.

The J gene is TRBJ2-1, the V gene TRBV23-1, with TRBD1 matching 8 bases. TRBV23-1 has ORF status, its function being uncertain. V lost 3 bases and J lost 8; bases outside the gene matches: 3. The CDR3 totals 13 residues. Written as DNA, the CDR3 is TGCGCCAGCAGTCAGACAGGGGCGGATGAGCAGTTCTTC. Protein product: CASSQTGADEQFF.

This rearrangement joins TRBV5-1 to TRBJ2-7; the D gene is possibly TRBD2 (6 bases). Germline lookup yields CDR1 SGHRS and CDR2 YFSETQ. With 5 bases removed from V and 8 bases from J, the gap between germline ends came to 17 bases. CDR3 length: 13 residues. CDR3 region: CASRNLGGSQQYF. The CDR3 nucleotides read TGCGCCAGCAGAAATTTAGGAGGGTCGCAGCAGTACTTC.

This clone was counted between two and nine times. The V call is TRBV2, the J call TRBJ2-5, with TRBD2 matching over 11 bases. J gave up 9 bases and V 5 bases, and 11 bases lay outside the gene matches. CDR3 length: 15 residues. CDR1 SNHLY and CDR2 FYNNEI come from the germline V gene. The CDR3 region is CASSPSGGFKGAQYF. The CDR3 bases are TGTGCCAGCAGTCCTAGCGGGGGGTTTAAAGGTGCCCAGTACTTC.

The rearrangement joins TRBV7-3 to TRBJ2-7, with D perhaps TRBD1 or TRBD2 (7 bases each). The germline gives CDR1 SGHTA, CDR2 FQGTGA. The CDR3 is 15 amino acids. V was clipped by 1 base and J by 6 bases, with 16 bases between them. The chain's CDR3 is CASSLKPSGGAEQYF. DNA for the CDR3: TGTGCCAGCAGCTTAAAGCCCTCAGGGGGGGCCGAGCAGTACTTC. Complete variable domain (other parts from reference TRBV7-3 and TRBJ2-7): GAGVSQTPSNKVTEKGKYVELRCDPISGHTALYWYRQSLGQGPEFLIYFQGTGAADDSGLPNDRFFAVRPEGSVSTLKIQRTERGDSAVYLCASSLKPSGGAEQYFGPGTRLTVT.

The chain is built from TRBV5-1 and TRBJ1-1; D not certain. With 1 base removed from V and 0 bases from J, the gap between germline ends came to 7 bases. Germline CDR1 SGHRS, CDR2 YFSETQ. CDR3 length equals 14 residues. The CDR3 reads CASSLTVLNTEAFF. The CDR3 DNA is TGCGCCAGCAGCTTGACGGTCCTGAACACTGAAGCTTTCTTT.

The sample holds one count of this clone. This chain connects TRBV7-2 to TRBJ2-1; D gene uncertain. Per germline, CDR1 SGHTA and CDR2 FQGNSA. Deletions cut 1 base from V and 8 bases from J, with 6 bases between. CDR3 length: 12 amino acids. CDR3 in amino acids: CASSLEGDEQFF. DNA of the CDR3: TGTGCCAGCAGCTTAGAGGGCGATGAGCAGTTCTTC.

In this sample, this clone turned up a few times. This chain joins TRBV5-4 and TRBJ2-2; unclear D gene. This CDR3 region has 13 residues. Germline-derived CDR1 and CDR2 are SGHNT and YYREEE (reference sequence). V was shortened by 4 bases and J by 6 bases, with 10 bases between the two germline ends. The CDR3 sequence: CASSPDGPGELFF. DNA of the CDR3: TGTGCCAGCAGCCCTGACGGGCCCGGGGAGCTGTTTTTT.

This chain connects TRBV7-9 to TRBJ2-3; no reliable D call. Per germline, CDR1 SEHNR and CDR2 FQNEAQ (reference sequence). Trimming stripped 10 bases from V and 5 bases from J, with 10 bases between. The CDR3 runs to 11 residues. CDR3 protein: CAIGDQDTQYF. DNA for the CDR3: TGTGCCATTGGGGATCAAGATACGCAGTATTTT.

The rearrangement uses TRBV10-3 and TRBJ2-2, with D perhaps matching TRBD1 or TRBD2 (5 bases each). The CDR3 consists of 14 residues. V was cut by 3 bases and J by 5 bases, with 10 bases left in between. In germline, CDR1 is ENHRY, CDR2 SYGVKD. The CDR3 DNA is TGTGCCATCAGTGATACTGGGGGAACCGGGGAGCTGTTTTTT. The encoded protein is CAISDTGGTGELFF.